This TCR beta chain appears in the sequencing data of a study of T cell responses to AZD1222 COVID-19 vaccine. The study, taken as a whole, reports: Donors, mostly white British, included more females; clonal diversity was possibly underestimated.

Trimming stripped 1 base from V and 5 bases from J, with 1 base between. Germline V lookup: CDR1 KGHSH, CDR2 LQKENI. CDR3 length: 11 residues. Data came from immunoSEQ multiplex PCR; TCRdb stores just in-frame clones and leaves some out. The table has over 130,000 clones, approximately 94% seen once; the top ten hold about 5%. Points on this clone: What it binds is not known.

The receptor comes from an adult in good health. Material: peripheral blood, obtained on day 0 of AZD1222 vaccination. J is TRBJ2-3 and V is TRBV18, with D unresolved. The DNA of the CDR3 is TGTGCCAGCTCACCACAAGATACGCAGTATTTT. It encodes CASSPQDTQYF. Full variable domain (outside the CDR3, taken from reference TRBV18 and TRBJ2-3): NAGVMQNPRHLVRRRGQEARLRCSPMKGHSHVYWYRQLPEEGLKFMVYLQKENIIDESGMPKERFSAEFPKEGPSILRIQQVVRGDSAAYFCASSPQDTQYFGPGTRLTVL.